The 12 T cell receptor beta chains below all came from one sample that was sequenced in a study of long-term antiretroviral therapy in people with HIV. With survey level as its setting, the immunoSEQ assay was v3.0. Profiling relied on immunoSEQ multiplex PCR, and the TCRdb table lists in-frame clones only, not all of them. The sample lists around 40,000 clones, 94% occurring once. The material was unsorted PBMCs, obtained 4.1 years after starting antiretroviral therapy. These receptor sequences come from a woman aged 50 to 65 with HIV.

The V and J genes are TRBV7-6 and TRBJ1-2; D gene unclear. Trimming took 5 bases from V and 6 from J, leaving 10 bases between them. CDR3 length: 12 residues. Germline V CDR1 and CDR2: SGHVS, FNYEAQ. In nucleotides, the CDR3 is TGTGCCAGCAGCCTCGACTTACATGGCTACACCTTC. Translated, it gives CASSLDLHGYTF.

The chain links TRBV2 to TRBJ1-5, with D possibly being TRBD1 (5 bases). V gave up 2 bases and J gave up 8 bases, with 16 bases separating them. CDR1 is SNHLY, CDR2 FYNNEI, per germline. The CDR3 runs to 15 residues. The CDR3 region is CASSERGTQGKPQHF. The CDR3 DNA sequence: TGTGCCAGCAGTGAACGGGGCACCCAAGGGAAGCCCCAGCATTTT.

The chain combines TRBV30 with TRBJ1-1; possibly TRBD1 for D (5 bases). Germline CDR1 and CDR2: GTSNPN and SVGIG (reference sequence). The V end lost 2 bases, the J end lost 5 bases, and 15 bases lay between the germline ends. This CDR3 region has 14 residues. The CDR3 is CAWSLAGGDTEAFF. CDR3 nucleotides: TGTGCCTGGAGTCTTGCGGGGGGAGATACTGAAGCTTTCTTT.

V and J are TRBV5-4 and TRBJ1-2; 11 nucleotides align to TRBD1. The trim removed 4 bases at V and 4 bases at J, leaving 6 bases unmatched. The germline V gene encodes CDR1 SGHNT and CDR2 YYREEE (reference sequence). The CDR3 runs 15 residues. CDR3 residues: CASSIDGTGGYGYTF. The CDR3, as DNA: TGTGCCAGCAGCATCGACGGGACAGGGGGCTATGGCTACACCTTC.

This rearrangement joins TRBV4-3 to TRBJ2-5; 9 nucleotides align to TRBD2. Germline V gene data show CDR1 as LGHNA and CDR2 as YSLEER. V was pared by 1 base and J by 1 base, with 4 bases of the junction left unmatched. The CDR3 covers 16 residues. Here the CDR3 reads CASSQVSAGGQETQYF. The CDR3 coding sequence is TGCGCCAGCAGCCAAGTTTCAGCGGGGGGCCAAGAGACCCAGTACTTC.

This clone was seen only a few times. The chain couples TRBV7-9 to TRBJ2-7; TRBD1 matches 7 bases. The ends lost 4 bases at V and 3 bases at J; junction bases unmatched: 6. Per the germline V gene, CDR1 is SEHNR and CDR2 is FQNEAQ (reference sequence). This CDR3 has 14 residues. The CDR3 nucleotides are TGTGCCAGCAGCTCCCCCGGGACAGACTACGAGCAGTACTTC. This sequence encodes CASSSPGTDYEQYF. Full variable domain (remainder filled in from reference TRBV7-9 and TRBJ2-7): DTGVSQNPRHKITKRGQNVTFRCDPISEHNRLYWYRQTLGQGPEFLTYFQNEAQLEKSRLLSDRFSAERPKGSFSTLEIQRTEQGDSAMYLCASSSPGTDYEQYFGPGTRLTVT.

The V and J genes are TRBV6-6 and TRBJ2-3; D not resolved. Germline V gene lookup returns CDR1 MNHNY and CDR2 SVGAGI (reference sequence). There are 13 residues in the CDR3. With 6 bases removed from V and 0 bases from J, the gap between germline ends came to 7 bases. CDR3 in amino acids: CASSSTSTDTQYF. In nucleotides, the CDR3 is TGTGCCAGCAGCTCGACTAGCACAGATACGCAGTATTTT.

This chain uses TRBV5-5 with TRBJ1-5; 8 bases are shared with TRBD1. The V segment lost 1 base and the J segment 2 bases; nucleotides outside the gene matches: 11. This CDR3 comprises 18 residues. Germline V gene sequence: CDR1 SGHKS, CDR2 YYEKEE (reference sequence). CDR3 in amino acids: CASSLSTGGALGNQPQHF. The CDR3 DNA is TGTGCCAGCAGCTTGAGCACAGGGGGTGCCCTTGGCAATCAGCCCCAGCATTTT. The whole variable domain, filled in from reference TRBV5-5 and TRBJ1-5, reads DAGVTQSPTHLIKTRGQQVTLRCSPISGHKSVSWYQQVLGQGPQFIFQYYEKEERGRGNFPDRFSARQFPNYSSELNVNALLLGDSALYLCASSLSTGGALGNQPQHFGDGTRLSIL.

A single count supports this clone. This sequence joins TRBV10-3 and TRBJ2-5, with 9 positions matching TRBD1. The germline gives CDR1 ENHRY, CDR2 SYGVKD. The CDR3 loop spans 16 amino acids. With V trimmed by 0 bases and J by 2 bases, 4 bases remained unmatched. CDR3 residues: CAISESGQGGQETQYF. The CDR3 nucleotides read TGTGCCATCAGTGAGTCGGGACAGGGTGGGCAAGAGACCCAGTACTTC.

This chain links TRBV7-9 with TRBJ2-2, with no clear D. The CDR3 covers 12 residues. CDR1 is SEHNR and CDR2 is FQNEAQ in the germline V gene (reference sequence). The ends were cut back, 4 bases at V and 8 bases at J, with 8 bases in the middle. The CDR3 reads CASSSALGELFF. As DNA, the CDR3 is TGTGCCAGCAGCTCCGCTTTGGGGGAGCTGTTTTTT.

The chain employs TRBV7-2 and TRBJ2-7; 7 nucleotides align to TRBD1. After removal of 5 bases from V and 1 base from J, the junction contained 8 bases not matched to a gene. Germline assignment: CDR1 SGHTA and CDR2 FQGNSA. The CDR3 sequence is 15 residues long. DNA of the CDR3: TGTGCCAGCAGCCCGGGTGGGACAGTATCCTACGAGCAGTACTTC. This codes for CASSPGGTVSYEQYF.

The rearrangement uses TRBV7-3 and TRBJ2-2; the D call may be TRBD1 or TRBD2 (7 bases each). The V gene's germline CDR1 is SGHTA and CDR2 FQGTGA. This CDR3 contains 16 residues. The V gene lost 5 bases and the J gene lost 2 bases, with 15 bases spanning the gap. CDR3 in DNA: TGTGCCAGCAGCCTGACAGGGACTATAAACACCGGGGAGCTGTTTTTT. It translates to CASSLTGTINTGELFF.